This TCR beta chain was retrieved from a study of T cell repertoires in cytomegalovirus infection. Study details: Recently identified HLA-C-restricted CMV epitopes were used, and well-studied HLA-B-restricted CMV epitopes were used as well. From public TCR beta signatures came an indication of both CMV infection and matching HLA type.

V was cut by 3 bases and J by 5 bases, with 11 bases left in between. There are 15 residues in the CDR3. General observations from the study: Accumulated public TCR beta family frequency recognized individuals carrying CMV together with the relevant HLA. The study found HLA-C-restricted CMV-specific TCR beta clonotypes dominating the ex vivo response.

TCRdb reprocessed the reads via MiXCR and lists one record per CDR3 protein. The data contain roughly 350,000 distinct CDR3 sequences, roughly a third of them seen just once; the ten biggest clones take up approximately 12%. This clonotype was seen more than once but under ten times. Its specificity is unknown. Sequences were derived from cultured PBMCs, sampled from culture after CMV antigen stimulation. The TCR was taken from a human donor in good health (CMV status not recorded). Some clones in this sample may be carry-over from other donors' samples. The V call is TRBV12-3 or TRBV12-4, the J call TRBJ1-6; no clear D. CDR3 bases: TGTGCCAGCAGTTTGTCGGCCGGTCATAATTCACCCCTCCACTTT. It is translated as CASSLSAGHNSPLHF.